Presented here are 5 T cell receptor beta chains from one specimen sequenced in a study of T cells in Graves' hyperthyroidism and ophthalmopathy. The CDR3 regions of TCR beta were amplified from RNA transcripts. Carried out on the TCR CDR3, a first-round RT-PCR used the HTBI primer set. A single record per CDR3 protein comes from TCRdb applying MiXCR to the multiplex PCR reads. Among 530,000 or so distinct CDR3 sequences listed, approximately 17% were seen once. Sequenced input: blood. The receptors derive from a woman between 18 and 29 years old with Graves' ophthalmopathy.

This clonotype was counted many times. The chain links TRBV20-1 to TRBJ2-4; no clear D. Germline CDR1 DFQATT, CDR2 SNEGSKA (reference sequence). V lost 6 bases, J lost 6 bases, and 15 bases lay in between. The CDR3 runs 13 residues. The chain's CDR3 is CSALGSAVNIQYF. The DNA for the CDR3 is TGCAGTGCCCTGGGTTCGGCGGTAAACATTCAGTACTTC.

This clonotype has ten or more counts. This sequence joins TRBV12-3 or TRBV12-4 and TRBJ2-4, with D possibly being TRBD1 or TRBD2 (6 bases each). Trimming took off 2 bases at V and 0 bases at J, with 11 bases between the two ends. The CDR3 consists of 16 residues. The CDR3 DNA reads TGTGCCAGCAGTTTAAGGGGGGAGCTAGCCAAAAACATTCAGTACTTC. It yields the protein CASSLRGELAKNIQYF.

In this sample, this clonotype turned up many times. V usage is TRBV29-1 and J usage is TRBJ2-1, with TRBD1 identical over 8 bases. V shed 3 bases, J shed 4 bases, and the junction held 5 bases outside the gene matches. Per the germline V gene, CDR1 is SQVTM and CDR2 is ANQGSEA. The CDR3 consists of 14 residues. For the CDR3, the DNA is TGCAGCGTTGACAGGACAGGGACGTACAATGAGCAGTTCTTC. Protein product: CSVDRTGTYNEQFF.

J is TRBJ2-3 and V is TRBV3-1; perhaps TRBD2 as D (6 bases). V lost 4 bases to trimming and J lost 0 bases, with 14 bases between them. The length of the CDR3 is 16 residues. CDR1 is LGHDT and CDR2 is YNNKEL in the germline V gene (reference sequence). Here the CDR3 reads CASSLTGRRSTDTQYF. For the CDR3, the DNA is TGTGCCAGCAGCCTGACGGGGAGGCGTAGCACAGATACGCAGTATTTT.

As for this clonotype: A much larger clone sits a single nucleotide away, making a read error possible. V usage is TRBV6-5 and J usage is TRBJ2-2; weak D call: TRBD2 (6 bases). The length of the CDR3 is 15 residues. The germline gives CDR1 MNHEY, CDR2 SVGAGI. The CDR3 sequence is CAGSYVASVAGELFF. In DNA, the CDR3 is TGTGCCGGCAGTTACGTGGCTAGCGTAGCCGGGGAGCTGTTTTTT.